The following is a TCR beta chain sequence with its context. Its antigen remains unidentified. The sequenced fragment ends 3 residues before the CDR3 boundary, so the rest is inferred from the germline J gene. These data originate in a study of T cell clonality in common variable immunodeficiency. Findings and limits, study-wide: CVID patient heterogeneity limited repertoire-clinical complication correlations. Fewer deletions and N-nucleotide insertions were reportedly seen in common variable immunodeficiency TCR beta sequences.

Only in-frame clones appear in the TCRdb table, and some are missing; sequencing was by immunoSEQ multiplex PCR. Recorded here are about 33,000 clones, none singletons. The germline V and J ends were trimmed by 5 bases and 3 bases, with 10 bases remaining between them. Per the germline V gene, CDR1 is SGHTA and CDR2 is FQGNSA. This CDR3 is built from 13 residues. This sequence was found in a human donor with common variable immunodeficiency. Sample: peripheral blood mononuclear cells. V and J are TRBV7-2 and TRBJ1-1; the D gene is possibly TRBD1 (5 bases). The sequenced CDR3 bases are TGTGCCAGCAGCCCCCGGGGGGACACTGAA. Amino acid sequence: CASSPRGDTE. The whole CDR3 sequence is CASSPRGDTEAFF.